The 2 T cell receptor beta chains reported below all come from one sample, sequenced in a study of beta chain features in type 1 diabetes. Expressed TCRB transcripts were sequenced because the entire RNA isolate underwent reverse transcription. Libraries were prepared by immunoSEQ multiplex PCR; TCRdb keeps only in-frame clonotypes and omits some of them. Of about 620,000 clones in the sample, roughly 15% were seen once. Sequenced input: naive CD4+ T cells from blood. These TCRs come from a man aged 18-30 years in good health.

This sequence joins TRBV29-1 and TRBJ1-1; TRBD1 is a possible D gene (5 bases). Germline CDR1 SQVTM, CDR2 ANQGSEA. The CDR3 is 15 residues long. V gave up 4 bases and J gave up 4 bases, with 19 bases separating them. Here the CDR3 reads CSVGVLAGYLTEAFF. In DNA, the CDR3 is TGCAGCGTTGGTGTTTTGGCAGGGTATCTCACTGAAGCTTTCTTT.

This clone was detected only a few times. J is TRBJ1-2 and V is TRBV29-1; D gene unclear. The CDR3 spans 13 residues. Germline CDR1 and CDR2: SQVTM and ANQGSEA. Trimming pared 1 base from V and 7 bases from J, leaving 13 bases between. CDR3 sequence (DNA): TGCAGCGTTGAAGTCTCGGTCGAGGGTGGCTACACCTTC. It encodes CSVEVSVEGGYTF.